One T cell receptor (beta chain) is described in this entry. No antigen is known for it. These data come from a study of graft-versus-host responses after intestinal transplantation. This CDR3 is built from 14 residues. CDR1 MNHEY and CDR2 SMNVEV come from the germline V gene (reference sequence). Sequencing used immunoSEQ multiplex PCR; TCRdb keeps in-frame clones, though not all of them. Of 50,000 to 75,000 clones in the sample, approximately 90% are singletons; the top ten hold 1.5% to 2%. Study outcomes and limitations: Some GvH clones were seen earlier in gut or blood, suggesting intestinal origin.

This specimen was unstimulated CD8+ T cells sorted from spleen or lymph node cells, taken before transplant. The sequence was obtained from a human donor who was the organ donor for an intestinal transplant. V usage is TRBV27 and J usage is TRBJ2-5; weak D call: TRBD2 (5 bases). The J call may be mistaken, given a closer DNA end match to TRBJ2-7. The CDR3 nucleotides read TGTGCCAGCAGTCCGATGACGGGGTCCTACGAGCAGTACTTC. This sequence encodes CASSPMTGSYEQYF.